The text below deals with one T cell receptor beta chain. Its antigen is unknown. The data were obtained in a study of T cell responses to AZD1222 COVID-19 vaccine. There are 13 residues in the CDR3. CDR1 is MNHEY and CDR2 is SVGAGI in the germline V gene. The V end was cut by 6 bases, the J end by 6 bases, with 11 bases between. Assay used: immunoSEQ multiplex PCR; TCRdb lists only in-frame clones, some missing. The sample contains 150,000 or so clones, roughly 89% of which appear only once. Notes on the study in general: Epitopes outside B.1.351 and B.1.1.7 mutated regions reportedly drew nearly half of spike TCRs. The number of AZD1222 recipients seropositive at baseline was only five to seven. Possibly, clonal diversity was underestimated; donors were largely white British and included more females.

V usage is TRBV6-5 and J usage is TRBJ2-2; D tentatively fits TRBD1 or TRBD2 (7 bases each). The TCR comes from an adult in good health. This specimen consisted of peripheral blood, obtained on day 0 of AZD1222 vaccination. The CDR3 reads CASSRGGSGELFF. DNA of the CDR3: TGTGCCAGCAGCAGGGGGGGGTCCGGGGAGCTGTTTTTT.